The clone carrying this T cell receptor beta chain showed up just a few times. Its cognate antigen is unknown. The sample comes from a study of T cell responses to AZD1222 COVID-19 vaccine. Only in-frame clones appear in the TCRdb table, and some are missing; sequencing was by immunoSEQ multiplex PCR. Among 8,000 to 9,000 clones, over 75% were seen once, and the ten largest hold less than 9%. Notes on the study in general: Elevations in Spike-specific TCR breadth and depth followed administration of two AZD1222 doses. Epitopes outside B.1.351 and B.1.1.7 mutated regions reportedly drew nearly half of spike TCRs.

Germline CDR1 is KGHSH and CDR2 is LQKENI. V lost 3 bases, J lost 4 bases, and 3 bases stayed unmatched. The CDR3 is 14 amino acids. Specimen: peripheral blood, collected 28 days after the second AZD1222 dose. This chain connects TRBV18 to TRBJ1-2; 9 nucleotides agree with TRBD1. The receptor comes from an adult who received the AZD1222 COVID-19 vaccine. The CDR3 nucleotides are TGTGCCAGCTCACCGGACAGGGGCCCCTATGGCTACACCTTC. This codes for CASSPDRGPYGYTF.